Listed here are 21 T cell receptor beta chains from one sample, sequenced in a study of OX40 agonist ivuxolimab in advanced cancers. Sequenced by immunoSEQ multiplex PCR; TCRdb stores in-frame clones only, minus some. The table has tens of thousands of clones, roughly 89% seen once. The sequencing used CD4+ or CD8+ T cells sorted from blood, collected in a trial of the OX40 agonist ivuxolimab. These receptors were collected from an adult with an advanced solid tumor such as melanoma, head and neck, liver or kidney cancer.

The rearrangement uses TRBV7-2 and TRBJ2-7; D gene ambiguous. Trimming removed 5 bases from V and 5 bases from J, with 10 bases in between. CDR1 and CDR2 (germline): SGHTA, FQGNSA. This CDR3 is built from 12 residues. As DNA, the CDR3 is TGTGCCAGCAGCAGCTACGTAAACGAGCAGTACTTC. Amino acids: CASSSYVNEQYF. Full variable domain (remainder filled in from reference TRBV7-2 and TRBJ2-7): GAGVSQSPSNKVTEKGKDVELRCDPISGHTALYWYRQSLGQGLEFLIYFQGNSAPDKSGLPSDRFSAERTGGSVSTLTIQRTQQEDSAVYLCASSSYVNEQYFGPGTRLTVT.

The chain uses TRBV7-9 and TRBJ2-5, with 8 bases fitting TRBD2. Germline V CDR1 and CDR2: SEHNR, FQNEAQ (reference sequence). The trim removed 5 bases at V and 9 bases at J, leaving 11 bases unmatched. The CDR3 has 14 amino acids. The CDR3: CASSLRERERSQYF. The DNA for the CDR3 is TGTGCCAGCAGCCTCCGGGAGCGGGAGAGGTCCCAGTACTTC.

This clone occurred once. The sample holds other DNA sequences that translate to the same CDR3. The CDR3 spells CASSVGLNPGGSDEKLFF. The CDR3 nucleotides read TGTGCCAGCAGCGTAGGCCTAAATCCAGGGGGCTCAGATGAAAAACTGTTTTTT. The rearrangement uses TRBV9 and TRBJ1-4; the match to TRBD1 covers 8 bases. V shed 0 bases and J 6 bases; nucleotides not matched to a gene: 13. The CDR3 runs 18 residues. Germline lookup yields CDR1 SGDLS and CDR2 YYNGEE.

CDR3 DNA: TGTGCCAGCAGTTTATACCGGGATTACGGGGAGCTGTTTTTT. Encoded protein: CASSLYRDYGELFF. The chain uses TRBV27 and TRBJ2-2; D is possibly TRBD2 (5 bases). CDR3 length: 14 residues. CDR1 is MNHEY, CDR2 SMNVEV, per germline (reference sequence). Trimming left V 1 base short and J 7 bases short, with 10 bases between.

The J gene is TRBJ2-3, the V gene TRBV10-3; D remains unclear. CDR1 and CDR2 from the germline V gene are ENHRY and SYGVKD. The CDR3 is 12 residues long. The V end lost 8 bases, the J end lost 0 bases, and 6 bases lay between the germline ends. The chain's CDR3 is CAIQDSTDTQYF. CDR3 bases: TGTGCCATCCAGGACAGCACAGATACGCAGTATTTT.

The rearrangement links TRBV27 to TRBJ2-7; tentatively, D is TRBD2 (5 bases). CDR3 length: 11 amino acids. Germline V gives CDR1 MNHEY, CDR2 SMNVEV (reference sequence). Trimming pared 10 bases from V and 3 bases from J, leaving 10 bases between. The CDR3 loop reads CATSGGYEQYF. DNA for the CDR3: TGTGCCACCAGCGGAGGCTACGAGCAGTACTTC.

The chain uses TRBV9 and TRBJ2-7, with TRBD2 matching over 7 bases. The CDR3 sequence is 14 residues long. Unmatched junction bases numbered 6, after V lost 3 bases and J lost 3 bases. Germline V gene data show CDR1 as SGDLS and CDR2 as YYNGEE. The CDR3: CASSARLAGYEQYF. DNA for the CDR3: TGTGCCAGCAGCGCCCGACTAGCTGGCTACGAGCAGTACTTC.

V gene TRBV5-1 combines with J gene TRBJ2-5; possible D gene TRBD1, 6 bases. V gave up 5 bases and J gave up 2 bases, with 10 bases separating them. The length of the CDR3 is 13 residues. Germline values: CDR1 SGHRS, CDR2 YFSETQ. The CDR3 region is CASRYQGQETQYF. The CDR3 DNA follows: TGCGCCAGCAGATACCAGGGGCAAGAGACCCAGTACTTC.

The chain carries TRBV5-6 and TRBJ2-7, with TRBD2 identical over 10 bases. Trimming removed 4 bases from V and 2 bases from J; junction bases left unmatched: 6. Germline V gene sequence: CDR1 SGHDT, CDR2 YYEEEE. The CDR3 consists of 15 residues. CDR3 protein: CASSEVLAGAYEQYF. The CDR3 DNA is TGTGCCAGCAGCGAAGTCCTAGCGGGAGCCTACGAGCAGTACTTC.

The chain links TRBV28 to TRBJ1-2; 9 bases are a match to TRBD1. CDR3 length equals 14 residues. Germline CDR1 reads MDHEN; CDR2 reads SYDVKM. The V segment lost 3 bases and the J segment 7 bases; nucleotides outside the gene matches: 6. CDR3 loop: CASSFLQGAGGYTF. The CDR3 nucleotides are TGTGCCAGCAGTTTCCTACAGGGGGCGGGTGGCTACACCTTC.

V and J are TRBV19 and TRBJ2-2, with D possibly being TRBD2 (7 bases). This CDR3 region has 14 residues. CDR1 and CDR2 (germline): LNHDA, SQIVND (reference sequence). Written as DNA, the CDR3 is TGTGCAGCCGCGGGGGAGGGGGTCACCGGGGAGCTGTTTTTT. It is translated as CAAAGEGVTGELFF.

J is TRBJ1-2 and V is TRBV4-1; D is possibly TRBD1 (5 bases). V lost 0 bases and J 5 bases, leaving 16 bases between the germline ends. From germline, CDR1 is MGHRA and CDR2 YSYEKL. The CDR3 is made up of 16 amino acids. For the CDR3, the DNA is TGCGCCAGCAGCCAAGATCGGGGGGGAAGGGGATATGGCTACACCTTC. This translates into CASSQDRGGRGYGYTF.

This chain links TRBV5-6 with TRBJ2-7; TRBD1 matches 8 bases. CDR1 is SGHDT, CDR2 YYEEEE, per germline. The CDR3 is made up of 14 amino acids. Trimming cost V 5 bases and J 2 bases; bases outside gene matches: 6. CDR3 in DNA: TGTGCCAGCAGTTCGGACAGGGTGACCTACGAGCAGTACTTC. Its translation: CASSSDRVTYEQYF.

This chain joins TRBV30 and TRBJ2-7, with D possibly being TRBD1 (8 bases). The CDR3 sequence is 12 residues long. CDR1 GTSNPN and CDR2 SVGIG come from the germline V gene (reference sequence). Trimming removed 5 bases at V and 10 bases at J, with 18 bases between. The CDR3 sequence: CAWDDTGGDQYF. The CDR3 DNA reads TGTGCCTGGGACGATACAGGGGGGGATCAGTACTTC. The variable domain in full, with the rest retrieved from reference TRBV30 and TRBJ2-7, is SQTIHQWPATLVQPVGSPLSLECTVEGTSNPNLYWYRQAAGRGLQLLFYSVGIGQISSEVPQNLSASRPQDRQFILSSKKLLLSDSGFYLCAWDDTGGDQYFGPGTRLTVT.

The rearrangement links TRBV5-1 to TRBJ1-1; D perhaps matches TRBD1 (5 bases). Deletions cut 4 bases from V and 1 base from J, with 8 bases between. Per the germline V gene, CDR1 is SGHRS and CDR2 is YFSETQ. CDR3 length: 13 residues. The CDR3 here is CASSRGQNTEAFF. In nucleotides, the CDR3 is TGCGCCAGCAGCCGCGGACAGAACACTGAAGCTTTCTTT.

The chain combines TRBV7-2 with TRBJ2-2; no firm D call. The germline V and J ends were trimmed by 1 base and 4 bases, with 10 bases remaining between them. Per germline, CDR1 SGHTA and CDR2 FQGNSA. The CDR3 consists of 15 residues. This chain's CDR3 is CASSLVGPTTGELFF. The CDR3 nucleotides are TGTGCCAGCAGCTTAGTTGGCCCAACCACCGGGGAGCTGTTTTTT.

The chain carries TRBV16 and TRBJ1-2, with TRBD1 matching over 8 bases. This CDR3 region has 13 residues. CDR1 KGHSY and CDR2 FQNENV come from the germline V gene. V lost 0 bases to trimming and J lost 8 bases; unmatched junction nucleotides: 2. The CDR3 protein is CASSQSTGGGYTF. The DNA of the CDR3 is TGTGCCAGCAGCCAATCAACAGGGGGAGGCTACACCTTC.

The chain has TRBV30 and TRBJ1-5; perhaps TRBD1 as D (5 bases). The CDR3 consists of 13 residues. Germline lookup yields CDR1 GTSNPN and CDR2 SVGIG (reference sequence). Trimming cost V 0 bases and J 7 bases, with 10 bases left between them. As DNA, the CDR3 is TGTGCCTGGAGTGTACAGGTCGGGCAGCCCCAGCATTTT. The encoded protein is CAWSVQVGQPQHF.

The genes are TRBV6-6 and TRBJ1-1; 8 nucleotides agree with TRBD1. CDR1 is MNHNY, CDR2 SVGAGI, per germline (reference sequence). The CDR3 consists of 13 residues. V lost 6 bases to trimming and J lost 6 bases; unmatched junction nucleotides: 6. CDR3 protein: CASRLGQGAEAFF. Written as DNA, the CDR3 is TGTGCCAGCAGGCTCGGACAGGGAGCTGAAGCTTTCTTT.

This clone was counted a single time. This chain uses TRBV19 with TRBJ2-7; 7 bases agree with TRBD1. The germline V gene encodes CDR1 LNHDA and CDR2 SQIVND (reference sequence). This CDR3 comprises 15 residues. V dropped 7 bases and J dropped 3; count of bases not matched to a gene: 12. CDR3: CASIGSRDSRYEQYF. The CDR3 region has the DNA TGTGCCAGTATAGGGTCCAGGGACAGTCGCTACGAGCAGTACTTC.

V usage is TRBV5-4 and J usage is TRBJ2-3; 13 nucleotides align to TRBD2. Losses at the gene ends were 2 bases for V and 6 bases for J; bases not matched to a gene: 6. Looked up from germline, CDR1 is SGHNT and CDR2 is YYREEE (reference sequence). The CDR3 has 16 amino acids. Here the CDR3 DNA reads TGTGCCAGCAGCTTAGCACTAGCGGGAGGGCCTGATACGCAGTATTTT. Amino acids: CASSLALAGGPDTQYF.